Given below is one TCR beta chain in context. Its antigen remains unidentified. The data were taken from a study of T cell responses to AZD1222 COVID-19 vaccine. General study results and limits: Just 5 to 7 people given AZD1222 tested seropositive at baseline. The sample set comprised mostly white British donors with more females, and clonal diversity was possibly underestimated. After two AZD1222 doses, spike-specific TCR breadth and depth rose versus day 0.

Here immunoSEQ multiplex PCR was the method, and the copy in TCRdb shows in-frame clones only, minus some. Seen here are some 170,000 clones, 75% to 90% observed once, and the top ten hold approximately 4.2%. With 1 base clipped from V and 5 bases from J, the junction kept 14 bases outside the gene matches. Germline CDR1 SGHTA, CDR2 FQGNSA. The CDR3 runs to 18 residues. The chain recombines TRBV7-2 with TRBJ2-5, with 9 bases fitting TRBD1. The source was peripheral blood, collected 28 days after the second dose of the MenACWY control vaccine. The receptor was derived from an adult who received the MenACWY meningococcal vaccine as a control. The CDR3 nucleotides are TGTGCCAGCAGCTTAGAGGCGCCGGGGACAGGGCAGGGGGAGACCCAGTACTTC. Amino acids: CASSLEAPGTGQGETQYF.